This TCR beta chain was sequenced for a study of blood T cell repertoires in COVID-19. Turning to the study itself: Some COVID-19 samples were acute and others convalescent; all came from the United States, Italy and Spain.

CDR1 and CDR2 from the germline V gene are MNHEY and SVGEGT. Trimming pared 2 bases from V and 4 bases from J, leaving 14 bases between. The CDR3 length is 16 residues. Some clones are missing from TCRdb's copy, which holds only in-frame ones; the method was immunoSEQ multiplex PCR. Of 340,000 or so clones listed, around 83% are singletons. The sequenced sample consisted of peripheral blood. The chain couples TRBV6-2 or TRBV6-3 to TRBJ1-4; D remains unclear. This receptor was identified in a man younger than 40 with active or convalescent COVID-19. The CDR3 is CASSYRDGTVNEKLFF. CDR3 DNA sequence: TGTGCCAGCAGTTACCGGGATGGAACAGTTAATGAAAAACTGTTTTTT.